The clone carrying this TCR beta chain was detected a few times. Its target is not known. The entry originates in a study of identical twins. Study-level points and caveats: Rather than following the same donors, the conclusions depended on cross-sectional statistical analysis.

TCRdb processed the 5' RACE reads anew with MiXCR; each CDR3 protein has one entry. The sample yields a few hundred thousand distinct CDR3 sequences, 9.5% to 15% seen once. CDR3 length: 15 amino acids. V lost 5 bases to trimming and J lost 1 base, with 12 bases between them. The germline gives CDR1 SGHNT, CDR2 YENEEA. These data also formed part of another study, on yellow fever vaccine responses in identical twins.

The specimen sequenced was memory (CD45RO+) T cells sorted from blood. The clonotype was recovered from a young woman in good health. V usage is TRBV11-3 and J usage is TRBJ2-1; D is perhaps TRBD1 (5 bases). The CDR3 here is CASSGANLSYNEQFF. CDR3 coding DNA: TGTGCCAGCAGCGGGGCTAACTTGTCCTACAATGAGCAGTTCTTC.